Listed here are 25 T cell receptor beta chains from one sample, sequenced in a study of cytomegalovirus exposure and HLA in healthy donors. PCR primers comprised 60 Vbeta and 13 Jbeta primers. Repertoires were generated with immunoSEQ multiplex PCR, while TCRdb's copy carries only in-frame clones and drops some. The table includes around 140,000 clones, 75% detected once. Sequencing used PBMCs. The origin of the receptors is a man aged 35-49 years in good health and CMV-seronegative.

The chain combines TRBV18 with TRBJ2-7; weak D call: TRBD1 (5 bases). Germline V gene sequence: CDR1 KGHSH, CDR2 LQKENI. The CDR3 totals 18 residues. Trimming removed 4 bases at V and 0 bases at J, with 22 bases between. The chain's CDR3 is CASSLGVVAGPISYEQYF. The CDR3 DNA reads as TGTGCCAGCTCACTCGGTGTAGTCGCAGGGCCGATCTCCTACGAGCAGTACTTC. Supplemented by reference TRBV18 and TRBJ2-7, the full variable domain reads NAGVMQNPRHLVRRRGQEARLRCSPMKGHSHVYWYRQLPEEGLKFMVYLQKENIIDESGMPKERFSAEFPKEGPSILRIQQVVRGDSAAYFCASSLGVVAGPISYEQYFGPGTRLTVT.

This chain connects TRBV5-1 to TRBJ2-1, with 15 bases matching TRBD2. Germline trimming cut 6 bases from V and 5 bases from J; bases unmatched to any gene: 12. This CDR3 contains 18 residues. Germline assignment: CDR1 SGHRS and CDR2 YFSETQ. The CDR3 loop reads CASTYGLGLAGGDNEQFF. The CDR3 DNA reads TGCGCCAGCACCTACGGCCTGGGACTAGCGGGGGGAGACAATGAGCAGTTCTTC.

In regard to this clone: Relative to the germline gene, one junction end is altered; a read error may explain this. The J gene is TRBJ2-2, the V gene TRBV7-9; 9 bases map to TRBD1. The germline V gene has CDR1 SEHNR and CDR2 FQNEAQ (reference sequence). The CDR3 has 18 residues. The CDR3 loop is CSSSSTRDRALPWGELFF. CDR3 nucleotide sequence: TGTTCCAGCAGCTCTACCCGGGACAGGGCCCTCCCGTGGGGGGAGCTGTTTTTT.

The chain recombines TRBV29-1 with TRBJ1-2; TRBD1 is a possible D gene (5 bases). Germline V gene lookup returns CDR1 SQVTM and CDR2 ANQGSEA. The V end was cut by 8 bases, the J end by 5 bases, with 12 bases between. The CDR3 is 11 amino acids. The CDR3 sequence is CSSTEGYGYTF. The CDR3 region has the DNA TGCAGCTCGACAGAAGGATATGGCTACACCTTC.

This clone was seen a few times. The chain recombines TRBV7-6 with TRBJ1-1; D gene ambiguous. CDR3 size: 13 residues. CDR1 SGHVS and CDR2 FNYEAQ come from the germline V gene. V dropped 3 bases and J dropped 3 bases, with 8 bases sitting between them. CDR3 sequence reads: CASSFGQYTEAFF. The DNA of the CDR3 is TGTGCCAGCAGCTTTGGGCAGTACACTGAAGCTTTCTTT.

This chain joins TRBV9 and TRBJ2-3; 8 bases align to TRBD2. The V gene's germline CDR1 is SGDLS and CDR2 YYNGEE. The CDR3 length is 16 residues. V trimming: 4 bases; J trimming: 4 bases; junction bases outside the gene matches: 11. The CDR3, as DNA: TGTGCCAGCAGCCCATTGTCCGGGGGGGCCGCAGATACGCAGTATTTT. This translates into CASSPLSGGAADTQYF.

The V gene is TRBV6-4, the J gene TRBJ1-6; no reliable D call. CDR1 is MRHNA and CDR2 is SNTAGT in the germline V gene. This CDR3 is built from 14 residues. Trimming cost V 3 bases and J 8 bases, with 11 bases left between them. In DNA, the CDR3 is TGTGCCAGCAGTGAGGGCGGGAGTTATTCACCCCTCCACTTT. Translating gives CASSEGGSYSPLHF.

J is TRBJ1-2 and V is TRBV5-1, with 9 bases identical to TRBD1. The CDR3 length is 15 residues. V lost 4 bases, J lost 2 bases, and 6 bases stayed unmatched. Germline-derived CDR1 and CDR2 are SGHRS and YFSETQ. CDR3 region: CASSLGTGLNYGYTF. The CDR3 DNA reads TGCGCCAGCAGCCTAGGGACAGGGCTAAACTATGGCTACACCTTC.

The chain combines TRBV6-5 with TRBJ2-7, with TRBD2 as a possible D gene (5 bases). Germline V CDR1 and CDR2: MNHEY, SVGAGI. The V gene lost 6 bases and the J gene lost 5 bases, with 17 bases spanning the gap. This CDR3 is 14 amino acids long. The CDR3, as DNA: TGTGCCAGCAGAGACCCGGGGAAAAGCAACGAGCAGTACTTC. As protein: CASRDPGKSNEQYF.

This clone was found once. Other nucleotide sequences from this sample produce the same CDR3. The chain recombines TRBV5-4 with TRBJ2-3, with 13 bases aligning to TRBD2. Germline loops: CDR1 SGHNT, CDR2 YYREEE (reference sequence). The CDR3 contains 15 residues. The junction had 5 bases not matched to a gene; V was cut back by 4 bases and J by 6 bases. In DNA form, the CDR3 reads TGTGCCAGCAGCCCCTTGGGACTAGCGGGGGATACGCAGTATTTT. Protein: CASSPLGLAGDTQYF. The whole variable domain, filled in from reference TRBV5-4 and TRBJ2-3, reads ETGVTQSPTHLIKTRGQQVTLRCSSQSGHNTVSWYQQALGQGPQFIFQYYREEENGRGNFPPRFSGLQFPNYSSELNVNALELDDSALYLCASSPLGLAGDTQYFGPGTRLTVL.

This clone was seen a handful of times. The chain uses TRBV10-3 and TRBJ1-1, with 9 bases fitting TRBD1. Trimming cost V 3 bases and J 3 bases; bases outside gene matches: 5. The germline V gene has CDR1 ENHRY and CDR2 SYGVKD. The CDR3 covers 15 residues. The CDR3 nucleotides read TGTGCCATCAGTGACCGGGACAGGGATGACACTGAAGCTTTCTTT. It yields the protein CAISDRDRDDTEAFF.

This chain's CDR3 is CASSPMDREVTEAFF. DNA of the CDR3: TGTGCCAGCAGTCCAATGGACAGGGAGGTCACTGAAGCTTTCTTT. The chain uses TRBV27 and TRBJ1-1; 8 nucleotides match TRBD1. This CDR3 has 15 amino acids. Germline V gives CDR1 MNHEY, CDR2 SMNVEV (reference sequence). The junction had 9 bases not matched to a gene; V was cut back by 5 bases and J by 4 bases.

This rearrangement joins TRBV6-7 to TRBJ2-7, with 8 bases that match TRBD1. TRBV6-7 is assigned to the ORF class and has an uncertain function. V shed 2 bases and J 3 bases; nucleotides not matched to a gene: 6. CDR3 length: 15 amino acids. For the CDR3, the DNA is TGTGCCAGCAGTTACGAGGACAGGGTAGGCTACGAGCAGTACTTC. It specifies CASSYEDRVGYEQYF.

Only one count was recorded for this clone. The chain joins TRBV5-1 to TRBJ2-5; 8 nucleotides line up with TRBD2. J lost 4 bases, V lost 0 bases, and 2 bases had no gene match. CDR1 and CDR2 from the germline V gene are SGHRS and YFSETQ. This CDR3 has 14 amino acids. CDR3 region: CASSLAGRGETQYF. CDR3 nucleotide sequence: TGCGCCAGCAGCTTGGCCGGGAGGGGAGAGACCCAGTACTTC.

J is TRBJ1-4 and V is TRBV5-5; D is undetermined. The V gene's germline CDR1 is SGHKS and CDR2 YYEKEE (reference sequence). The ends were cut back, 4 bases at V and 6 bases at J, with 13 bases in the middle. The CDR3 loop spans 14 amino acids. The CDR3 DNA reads TGTGCCAGCAGCCCGGTACCGGGAGATGAAAAACTGTTTTTT. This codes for CASSPVPGDEKLFF.

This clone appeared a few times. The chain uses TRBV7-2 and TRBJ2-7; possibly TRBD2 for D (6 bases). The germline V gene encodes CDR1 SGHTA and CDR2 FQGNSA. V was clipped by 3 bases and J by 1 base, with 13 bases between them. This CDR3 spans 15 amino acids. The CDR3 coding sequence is TGTGCCAGCAGCTTCTCTACAAGCGGGTCCTACGAGCAGTACTTC. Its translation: CASSFSTSGSYEQYF.

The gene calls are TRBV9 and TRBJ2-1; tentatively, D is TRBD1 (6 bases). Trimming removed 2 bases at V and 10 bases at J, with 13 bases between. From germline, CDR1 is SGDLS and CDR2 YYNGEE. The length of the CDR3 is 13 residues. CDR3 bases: TGTGCCAGCAGCGTGACAGGCTACAGCGAGCAGTTCTTC. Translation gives CASSVTGYSEQFF.

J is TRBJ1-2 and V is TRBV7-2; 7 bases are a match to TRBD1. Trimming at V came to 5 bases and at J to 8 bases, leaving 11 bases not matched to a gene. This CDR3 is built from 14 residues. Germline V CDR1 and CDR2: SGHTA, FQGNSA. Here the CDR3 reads CASSPLTGSIGYTF. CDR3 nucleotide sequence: TGTGCCAGCAGCCCTCTGACAGGGAGCATCGGCTACACCTTC.

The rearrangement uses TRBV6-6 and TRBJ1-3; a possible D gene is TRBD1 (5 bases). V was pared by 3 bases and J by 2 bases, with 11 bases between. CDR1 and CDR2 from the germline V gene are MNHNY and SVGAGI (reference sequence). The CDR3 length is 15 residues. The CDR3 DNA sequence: TGTGCCAGCAGTTATTCCGACAGCACTGGAAACACCATATATTTT. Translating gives CASSYSDSTGNTIYF.

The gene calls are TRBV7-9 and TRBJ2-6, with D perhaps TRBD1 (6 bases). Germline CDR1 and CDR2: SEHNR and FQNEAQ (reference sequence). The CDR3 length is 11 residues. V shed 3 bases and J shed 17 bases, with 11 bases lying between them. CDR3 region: CASSFGDTLTF. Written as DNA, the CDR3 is TGTGCCAGCAGCTTTGGGGACACCTTGACTTTC.

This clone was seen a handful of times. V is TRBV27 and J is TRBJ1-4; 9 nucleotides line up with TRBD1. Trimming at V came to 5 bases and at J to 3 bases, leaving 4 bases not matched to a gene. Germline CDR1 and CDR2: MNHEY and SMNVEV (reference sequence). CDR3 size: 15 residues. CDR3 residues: CASSRYRGPNEKLFF. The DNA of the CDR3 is TGTGCCAGCAGTCGGTACAGGGGGCCTAATGAAAAACTGTTTTTT.

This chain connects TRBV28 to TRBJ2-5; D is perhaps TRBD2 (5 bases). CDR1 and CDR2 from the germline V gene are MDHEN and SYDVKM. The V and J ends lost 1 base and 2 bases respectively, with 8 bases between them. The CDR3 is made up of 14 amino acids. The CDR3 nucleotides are TGTGCCAGCAGTTTATCGGGGAGTCAAGAGACCCAGTACTTC. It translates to CASSLSGSQETQYF.

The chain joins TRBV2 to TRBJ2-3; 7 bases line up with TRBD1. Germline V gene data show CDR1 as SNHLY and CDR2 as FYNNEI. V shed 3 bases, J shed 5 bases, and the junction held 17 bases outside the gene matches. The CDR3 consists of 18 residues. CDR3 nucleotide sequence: TGTGCCAGCAGTGATCTGAGTTACCGGGACAGCTCTATAGATACGCAGTATTTT. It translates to CASSDLSYRDSSIDTQYF. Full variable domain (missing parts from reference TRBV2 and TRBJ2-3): EPEVTQTPSHQVTQMGQEVILRCVPISNHLYFYWYRQILGQKVEFLVSFYNNEISEKSEIFDDQFSVERPDGSNFTLKIRSTKLEDSAMYFCASSDLSYRDSSIDTQYFGPGTRLTVL.

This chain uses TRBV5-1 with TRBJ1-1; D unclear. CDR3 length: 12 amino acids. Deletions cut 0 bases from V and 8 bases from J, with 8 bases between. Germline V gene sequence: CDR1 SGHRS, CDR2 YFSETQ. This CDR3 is CASSLDSYEAFF. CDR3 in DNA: TGCGCCAGCAGCTTGGACTCTTACGAAGCTTTCTTT.

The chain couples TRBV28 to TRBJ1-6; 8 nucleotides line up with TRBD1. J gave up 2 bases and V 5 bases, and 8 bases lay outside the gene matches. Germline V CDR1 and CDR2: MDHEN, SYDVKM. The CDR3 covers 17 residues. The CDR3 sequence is CASSPLQGGTYNSPLHF. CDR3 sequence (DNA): TGTGCCAGCAGTCCTTTACAGGGGGGAACCTATAATTCACCCCTCCACTTT.